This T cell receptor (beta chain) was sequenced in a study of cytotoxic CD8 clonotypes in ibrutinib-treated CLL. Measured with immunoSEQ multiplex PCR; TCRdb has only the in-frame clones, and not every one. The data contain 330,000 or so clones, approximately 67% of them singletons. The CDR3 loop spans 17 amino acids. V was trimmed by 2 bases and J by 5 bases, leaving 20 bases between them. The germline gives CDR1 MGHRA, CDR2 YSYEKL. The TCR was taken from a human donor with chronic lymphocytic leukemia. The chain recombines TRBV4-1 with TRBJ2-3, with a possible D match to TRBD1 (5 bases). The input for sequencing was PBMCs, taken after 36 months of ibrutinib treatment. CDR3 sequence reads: CASSQKGAGSHQDTQYF. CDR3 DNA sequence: TGCGCCAGCAGCCAAAAAGGGGCAGGTTCCCACCAAGATACGCAGTATTTT.